The 2 T cell receptor beta chains presented below share a single source sample, sequenced in a study of OX40 agonist ivuxolimab in advanced cancers. Method: immunoSEQ multiplex PCR; TCRdb's copy keeps in-frame clones and lacks some. Of under 20,000 clones in the sample, approximately 72% were seen once. The sequencing used CD4+ or CD8+ T cells sorted from blood, collected in a trial of the OX40 agonist ivuxolimab. Receptors were obtained from an adult with an advanced solid tumor such as melanoma, head and neck, liver or kidney cancer.

This clone counts as medium-sized. This chain links TRBV7-8 with TRBJ1-3; perhaps TRBD1 as D (6 bases). CDR1 and CDR2 (germline): SGHVS, FQNEAQ. This CDR3 region has 14 residues. Between the trimmed V and J ends, which lost 5 bases and 7 bases, there was a span of 15 bases. This CDR3 is CASSPRDKWNTIYF. CDR3 nucleotide sequence: TGTGCCAGCAGCCCGAGGGACAAGTGGAACACCATATATTTT.

The chain uses TRBV29-1 and TRBJ2-7; 9 bases line up with TRBD1. CDR1 and CDR2 (germline): SQVTM, ANQGSEA. After removal of 7 bases from V and 4 bases from J, the junction contained 8 bases not matched to a gene. CDR3 length: 13 amino acids. The CDR3 sequence: CSAEGTGRYEQYF. The CDR3 nucleotides read TGCAGCGCCGAGGGGACAGGGAGGTACGAGCAGTACTTC.